The TCR beta chain described here comes from a study of regulatory T cells in long-lasting Graves disease. Regarding the study as a whole: Among samples with persistent disease, TRBV28, TRBJ1-2 and TRBJ2-5 were favored.

CDR3 regions were amplified by Arm-PCR using iRepertoire HTBI primers to build TCR beta libraries. TCRdb fed the multiplex PCR reads into MiXCR, producing one record per CDR3 protein. The sample yields some 330,000 distinct CDR3 sequences, approximately 12% seen once. Time point of the sample: newly diagnosed GD, antithyroid drugs for less than 3 months. With RNA extracted from PBMCs as input, the TCR library was made. V dropped 0 bases and J dropped 8 bases, with 7 bases sitting between them. CDR3 length equals 12 residues. This clonotype was recorded many times. As yet, its antigen is unknown. The same data also contributed to another study, on T cells in Graves' hyperthyroidism and ophthalmopathy. That source reports: Patients aged 18 to 65 had newly diagnosed hyperthyroidism lasting under 2 months. Most expanded thyroid clonotypes above 0.001 recurred in blood.

V usage is TRBV12-3 or TRBV12-4 and J usage is TRBJ1-1; D is ambiguous. The sequence came from a woman aged 18-30 years with Graves disease. Sequences were derived from peripheral blood mononuclear cells (PBMCs), sampled at new diagnosis, from a patient treated with antithyroid drugs. CDR3 nucleotides: TGTGCCAGCAGTTTAGCGCTGGACGAAGCTTTCTTT. This encodes CASSLALDEAFF.